These 16 T cell receptor beta chains share one sample of origin, sequenced in a study of blood T cell repertoires in COVID-19. This table comes from immunoSEQ multiplex PCR, and its TCRdb copy is limited to in-frame clones, with some not included. The table lists about 230,000 clones, approximately 89% of them singletons, with roughly 4% in the top ten. Sequenced input: PBMCs or T cells enriched from blood (not recorded which). The source is a woman between 25 and 40 years old with acute COVID-19.

The chain uses TRBV27 and TRBJ2-7; the D gene is possibly TRBD2 (5 bases). The CDR3 loop spans 12 amino acids. Trimming took 2 bases from V and 6 from J, leaving 8 bases between them. CDR1 is MNHEY, CDR2 SMNVEV, per germline (reference sequence). The CDR3 DNA reads as TGTGCCAGCAGTTTAATAGGGAGCGAGCAGTACTTC. Amino acid sequence: CASSLIGSEQYF.

This chain links TRBV11-3 with TRBJ2-7, with 9 bases identical to TRBD2. Germline V CDR1 and CDR2: SGHNT, YENEEA. The CDR3 totals 16 residues. J lost 1 base, V lost 1 base, and 5 bases had no gene match. The CDR3 sequence is CASSLASAGGSYEQYF. The CDR3 nucleotides are TGTGCCAGCAGCTTAGCGTCGGCGGGAGGGTCCTACGAGCAGTACTTC.

There are many counts of this clone. The chain employs TRBV2 and TRBJ2-7; 7 nucleotides agree with TRBD2. This CDR3 is 13 amino acids long. Germline V gene lookup returns CDR1 SNHLY and CDR2 FYNNEI. Trimming removed 6 bases from V and 3 bases from J; junction bases left unmatched: 5. CDR3 sequence: CASRGLGYYEQYF. The DNA for the CDR3 is TGTGCCAGCAGAGGACTAGGATACTACGAGCAGTACTTC.

The CDR3 coding sequence is TGTGCCAGCAGCTTAGTAGCCGGTAACAATCAGCCCCAGCATTTT. This encodes CASSLVAGNNQPQHF. This chain connects TRBV11-2 to TRBJ1-5; D gene unclear. CDR3 length: 15 residues. Germline V CDR1 and CDR2: SGHAT, FQNNGV. Trimming left V 1 base short and J 3 bases short, with 10 bases between.

In DNA form, the CDR3 reads TGTGCCAGCACCCAAGAGGGTGGTTTTTCTGGAAACACCATATATTTT. It is translated as CASTQEGGFSGNTIYF. The chain has TRBV7-6 and TRBJ1-3; D unclear. Germline lookup yields CDR1 SGHVS and CDR2 FNYEAQ. Trimming took 7 bases from V and 1 from J, leaving 17 bases between them. CDR3 length equals 16 residues. The variable domain in full, completed from reference TRBV7-6 and TRBJ1-3, reads GAGVSQSPRYKVTKRGQDVALRCDPISGHVSLYWYRQALGQGPEFLTYFNYEAQQDKSGLPNDRFSAERPEGSISTLTIQRTEQRDSAMYRCASTQEGGFSGNTIYFGEGSWLTVV.

The chain is built from TRBV11-2 and TRBJ2-7; 7 bases map to TRBD1. The CDR3 consists of 14 residues. The junction had 3 bases not matched to a gene; V was cut back by 4 bases and J by 0 bases. Germline CDR1 SGHAT, CDR2 FQNNGV. The CDR3 DNA follows: TGTGCCAGCAGCTCCCGACAGGGCTCCTACGAGCAGTACTTC. Amino acids: CASSSRQGSYEQYF.

The CDR3 DNA reads as TGTGCCAGTAGTAGCTACTCCCGGGACAGGGTTTCCGGCTATGGCTACACCTTC. It specifies CASSSYSRDRVSGYGYTF. The rearrangement joins TRBV19 to TRBJ1-2; TRBD1 agrees at 9 bases. The CDR3 has 18 residues. Germline V gene sequence: CDR1 LNHDA, CDR2 SQIVND (reference sequence). Losses at the gene ends were 4 bases for V and 4 bases for J; bases not matched to a gene: 16.

V gene TRBV5-1 combines with J gene TRBJ1-1, with TRBD1 matching 10 bases. The CDR3 covers 14 residues. The germline V gene encodes CDR1 SGHRS and CDR2 YFSETQ. V lost 5 bases, J lost 8 bases, and 9 bases stayed unmatched. CDR3 bases: TGCGCCAGCAGTCCGGGACAGGGGACTACCGAAGCTTTCTTT. Amino acid sequence: CASSPGQGTTEAFF. Full variable domain (outside the CDR3, taken from reference TRBV5-1 and TRBJ1-1): KAGVTQTPRYLIKTRGQQVTLSCSPISGHRSVSWYQQTPGQGLQFLFEYFSETQRNKGNFPGRFSGRQFSNSRSEMNVSTLELGDSALYLCASSPGQGTTEAFFGQGTRLTVV.

The table lists this clone with a few counts. The chain recombines TRBV6-2 or TRBV6-3 with TRBJ2-1, with 12 bases aligning to TRBD2. The CDR3 totals 15 residues. The V and J ends lost 7 bases and 8 bases, in that order; junction bases with no gene match: 9. Germline assignment: CDR1 MNHEY and CDR2 SVGEGT. The DNA for the CDR3 is TGTGCCAGCAACCCGACTAGCGGGGGATTTGATGAGCAGTTCTTC. The encoded protein is CASNPTSGGFDEQFF.

The chain combines TRBV7-9 with TRBJ1-6; unclear D gene. This CDR3 is 15 amino acids long. The germline gives CDR1 SEHNR, CDR2 FQNEAQ (reference sequence). The V and J ends lost 2 bases and 8 bases respectively, with 13 bases between them. The CDR3 region is CASSLNSVGDSPLHF. CDR3 DNA sequence: TGTGCCAGCAGCTTAAACTCTGTCGGGGATTCACCCCTCCACTTT.

This sequence joins TRBV19 and TRBJ2-3, with 14 nucleotides matching TRBD2. This CDR3 has 19 amino acids. Germline-derived CDR1 and CDR2 are LNHDA and SQIVND (reference sequence). V was clipped by 5 bases and J by 2 bases; unmatched bases: 12. As DNA, the CDR3 is TGTGCCAGTAGTCCACGGGGCGGACTAGCGGGGGGACCCACAGATACGCAGTATTTT. This encodes CASSPRGGLAGGPTDTQYF.

The chain employs TRBV27 and TRBJ1-1; D is uncertain. CDR1 MNHEY and CDR2 SMNVEV come from the germline V gene (reference sequence). The CDR3 is made up of 14 amino acids. The V gene lost 7 bases and the J gene lost 6 bases, with 18 bases spanning the gap. CDR3 coding DNA: TGTGCCAGCACCTTGGTGCCCCACTCTGCTGAAGCTTTCTTT. It translates to CASTLVPHSAEAFF.

This chain connects TRBV11-2 to TRBJ1-1; possibly TRBD1 for D (6 bases). Germline assignment: CDR1 SGHAT and CDR2 FQNNGV. CDR3 size: 12 residues. Deletions cut 5 bases from V and 6 bases from J, with 10 bases between. DNA of the CDR3: TGTGCCAGCAGCAACAGGGTAGCTGAAGCTTTCTTT. It codes for CASSNRVAEAFF.

V usage is TRBV27 and J usage is TRBJ2-5, with D uncertain. The germline V gene encodes CDR1 MNHEY and CDR2 SMNVEV (reference sequence). V lost 3 bases to trimming and J lost 4 bases, with 12 bases between them. There are 14 residues in the CDR3. The CDR3, as DNA: TGTGCCAGCAGTTTCCTAGGTAGAGTAGAGACCCAGTACTTC. This sequence encodes CASSFLGRVETQYF.

The chain couples TRBV2 to TRBJ2-7; 7 bases are shared with TRBD1. The CDR3 consists of 15 residues. The V gene's germline CDR1 is SNHLY and CDR2 FYNNEI. V lost 4 bases, J lost 3 bases, and 9 bases stayed unmatched. This chain's CDR3 is CASSALRTGIYEQYF. CDR3 sequence (DNA): TGTGCCAGCAGTGCTCTTAGGACAGGCATCTACGAGCAGTACTTC.

This clone has more than one count but fewer than ten. The rearrangement joins TRBV7-2 to TRBJ2-7; maybe TRBD1 (6 bases). The CDR3 totals 14 residues. Trimming shortened V by 2 bases and J by 2 bases, and 10 bases separated the two germline ends. Germline-derived CDR1 and CDR2 are SGHTA and FQGNSA. In nucleotides, the CDR3 is TGTGCCAGCAGCTTAAGTGCAGGGGCCTACGAGCAGTACTTC. It encodes CASSLSAGAYEQYF.